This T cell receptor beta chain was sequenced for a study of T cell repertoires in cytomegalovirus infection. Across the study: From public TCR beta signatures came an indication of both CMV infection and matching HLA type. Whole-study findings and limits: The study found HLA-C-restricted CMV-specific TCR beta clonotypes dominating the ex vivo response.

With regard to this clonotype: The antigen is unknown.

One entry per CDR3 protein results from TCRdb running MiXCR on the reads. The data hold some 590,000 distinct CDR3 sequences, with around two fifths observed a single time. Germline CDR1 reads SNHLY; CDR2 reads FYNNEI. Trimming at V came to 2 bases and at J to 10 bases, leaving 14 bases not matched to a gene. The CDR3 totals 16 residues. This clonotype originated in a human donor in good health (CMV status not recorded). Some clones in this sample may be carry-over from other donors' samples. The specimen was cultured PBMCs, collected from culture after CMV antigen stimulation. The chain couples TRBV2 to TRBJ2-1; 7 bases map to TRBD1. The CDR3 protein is CASSEIPRGPPEEQFF. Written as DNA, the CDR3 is TGTGCCAGCAGTGAAATACCGAGGGGGCCCCCGGAGGAGCAGTTCTTC. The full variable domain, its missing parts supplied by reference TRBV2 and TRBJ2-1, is EPEVTQTPSHQVTQMGQEVILRCVPISNHLYFYWYRQILGQKVEFLVSFYNNEISEKSEIFDDQFSVERPDGSNFTLKIRSTKLEDSAMYFCASSEIPRGPPEEQFFGPGTRLTVL.